Sequencing of this T cell receptor (beta chain) was carried out in a study of blood T cell repertoires in COVID-19. V lost 2 bases and J 1 base, leaving 8 bases between the germline ends. The CDR3 totals 14 residues. Germline V CDR1 and CDR2: MNHEY, SMNVEV (reference sequence). Original processing methods: Nucleated cell number was recorded as an estimate derived from reference gene primer amplification. Sequenced by immunoSEQ multiplex PCR; TCRdb stores in-frame clones only, minus some. D and trimming come from the DNA, and the V and J calls and clone size come from that table. The table lists about 180,000 clones, about 84% of them singletons.

The V gene is TRBV27, the J gene TRBJ2-5; a possible D gene is TRBD1 (6 bases). This TCR was recovered from a person in their 70s with COVID-19, enrolled during active disease. The sample was peripheral blood. CDR3 DNA: TGTGCCAGCAGTTTAACGGACAGCCAAGAGACCCAGTACTTC. It encodes CASSLTDSQETQYF.